This T cell receptor beta chain was observed in a study of blood T cell repertoires in COVID-19. Study-wide background: From T cells, B-cell-depleted T cells, or PBMCs came the material, which was cDNA or gDNA.

Per the study methods: By means of reference gene primer amplification, nucleated cell counts were estimated. Assay: immunoSEQ multiplex PCR; the TCRdb copy retains only in-frame clones and omits some. That table is the source of V, J and clone size, and D and trimming were worked out from the DNA. The table has some 40,000 clones, around 73% seen once; the top ten hold approximately 15%. Trimming removed 0 bases at V and 6 bases at J, with 16 bases between. The germline V gene encodes CDR1 SGHVS and CDR2 FNYEAQ. The CDR3 spans 16 residues. Sample: peripheral blood. The clonotype originates from a man between 65 and 85 years old with acute or convalescent COVID-19. The V gene is TRBV7-6, the J gene TRBJ2-3; D perhaps matches TRBD1 (7 bases). The CDR3: CASSLAARGVRDTQYF. The DNA of the CDR3 is TGTGCCAGCAGCTTAGCGGCCAGGGGGGTGCGGGATACGCAGTATTTT.